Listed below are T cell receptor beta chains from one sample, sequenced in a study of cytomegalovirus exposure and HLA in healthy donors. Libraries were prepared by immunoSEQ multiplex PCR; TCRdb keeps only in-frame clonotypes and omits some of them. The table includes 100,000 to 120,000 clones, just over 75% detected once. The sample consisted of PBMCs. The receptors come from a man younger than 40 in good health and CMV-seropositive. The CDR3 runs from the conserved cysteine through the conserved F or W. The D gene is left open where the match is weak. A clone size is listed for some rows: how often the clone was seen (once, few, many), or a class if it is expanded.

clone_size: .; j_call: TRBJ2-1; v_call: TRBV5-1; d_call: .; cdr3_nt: TGCGCCAGCAGCTTGGTCCAGGGAAGCAATGAGCAGTTCTTC; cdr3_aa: CASSLVQGSNEQFF
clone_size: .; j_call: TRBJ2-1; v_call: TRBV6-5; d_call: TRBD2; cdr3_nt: TGTGCCAGCAAAAAAGTAGCGGGCTACAATGAGCAGTTCTTC; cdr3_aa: CASKKVAGYNEQFF
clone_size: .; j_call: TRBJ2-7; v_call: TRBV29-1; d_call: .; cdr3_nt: TGCAGCGTTGAAATCGGGGATCTAAGCGAGCAGTACTTC; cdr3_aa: CSVEIGDLSEQYF
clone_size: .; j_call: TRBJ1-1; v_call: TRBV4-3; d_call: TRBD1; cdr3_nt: TGCGCCAGCAGCCAAGGACAGGGTAGCACTGAAGCTTTCTTT; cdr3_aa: CASSQGQGSTEAFF
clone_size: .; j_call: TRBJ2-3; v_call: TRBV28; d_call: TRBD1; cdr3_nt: TGTGCCAGCAGTTCCCCCCTACAGGGGATCACAGATACGCAGTATTTT; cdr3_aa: CASSSPLQGITDTQYF
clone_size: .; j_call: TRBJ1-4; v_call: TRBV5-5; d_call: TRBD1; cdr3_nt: TGTGCCAGCAGCTATGCGGCCGCAGGGGGGAGGGAAAAACTGTTTTTT; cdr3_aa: CASSYAAAGGREKLFF
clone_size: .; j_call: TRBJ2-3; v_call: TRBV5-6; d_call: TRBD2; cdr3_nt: TGTGCCAGCAGCGTATACGGACTAGCGGGGACCGCTAGCACAGATACGCAGTATTTT; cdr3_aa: CASSVYGLAGTASTDTQYF
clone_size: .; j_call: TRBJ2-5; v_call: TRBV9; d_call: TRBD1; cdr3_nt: TGTGCCAGCAGCGCAGACAGGGGGCGCGAGACCCAGTACTTC; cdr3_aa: CASSADRGRETQYF
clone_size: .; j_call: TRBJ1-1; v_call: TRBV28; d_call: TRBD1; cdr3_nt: TGTGCCATACACAGGGGGGAGAACACTGAAGCTTTCTTT; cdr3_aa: CAIHRGENTEAFF
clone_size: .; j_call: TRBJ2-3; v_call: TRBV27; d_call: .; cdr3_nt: TGTGCCAGCACCCCCGGACGGGCCGGGACTGGCACAGATACGCAGTATTTT; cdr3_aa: CASTPGRAGTGTDTQYF
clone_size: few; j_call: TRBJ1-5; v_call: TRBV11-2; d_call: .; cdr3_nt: TGTGCCAGCAGCTTAGGGTCTACAGCTAATCAGCCCCAGCATTTT; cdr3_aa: CASSLGSTANQPQHF
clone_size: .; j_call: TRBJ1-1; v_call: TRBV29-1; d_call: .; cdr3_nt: TGCAGCGGGAGCTTTCGCACTGAAGCTTTCTTT; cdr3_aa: CSGSFRTEAFF
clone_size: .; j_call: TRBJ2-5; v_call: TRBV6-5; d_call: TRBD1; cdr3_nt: TGTGCCAGCAGTTACAGGACAGGGGGCCAAGAGACCCAGTACTTC; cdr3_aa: CASSYRTGGQETQYF
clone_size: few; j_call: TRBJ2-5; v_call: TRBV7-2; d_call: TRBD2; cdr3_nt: TGTGCCAGCAGTACGGTATGGGCGGGGGGGCGAGAGACCCAGTACTTC; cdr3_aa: CASSTVWAGGRETQYF
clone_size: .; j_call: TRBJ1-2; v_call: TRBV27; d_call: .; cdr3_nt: TGTGCCAGCAGTTTAATACCCAGGGCCGGCTATGGCTACACCTTC; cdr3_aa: CASSLIPRAGYGYTF
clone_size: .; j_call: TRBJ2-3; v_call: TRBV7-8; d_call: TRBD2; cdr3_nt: TGTGCCAGCAGCTTATCGCGGGGGGGCCGAGATACGCAGTATTTT; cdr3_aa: CASSLSRGGRDTQYF
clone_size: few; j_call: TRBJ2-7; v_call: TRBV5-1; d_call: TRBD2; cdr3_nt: TGCGCCAGCAGGACGGGACTAGCGGGGGCGAGCTCCTACGAGCAGTACTTC; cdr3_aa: CASRTGLAGASSYEQYF
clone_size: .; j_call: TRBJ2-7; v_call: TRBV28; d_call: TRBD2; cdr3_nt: TGTGCCAGCAGTCTAGCGGGGGCCCTTGTGGAGCAGTACTTC; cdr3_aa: CASSLAGALVEQYF
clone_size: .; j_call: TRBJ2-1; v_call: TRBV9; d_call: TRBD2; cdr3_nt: TGTGCCAGCAGCGTAGGGCTAGCGGGGGCTTACAATGAGCAGTTCTTC; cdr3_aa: CASSVGLAGAYNEQFF
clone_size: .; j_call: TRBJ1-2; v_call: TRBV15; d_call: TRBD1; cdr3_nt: TGTGCCACCAGCAGAGCCGGCGGACAGGGGTTGGGGACCTTC; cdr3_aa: CATSRAGGQGLGTF
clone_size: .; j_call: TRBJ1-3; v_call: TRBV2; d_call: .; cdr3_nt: TGTGCCAGCAGGCCCGGGGGTGGTGGCCCGGTCTCTGGAAACACCATATATTTT; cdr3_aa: CASRPGGGGPVSGNTIYF
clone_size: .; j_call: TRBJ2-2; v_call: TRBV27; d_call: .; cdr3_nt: TGTGCCAGCAGTTGGTGGGGGGACGGGGAGCTGTTTTTT; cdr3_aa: CASSWWGDGELFF
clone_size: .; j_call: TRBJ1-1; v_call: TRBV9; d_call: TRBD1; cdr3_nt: TGTGCCAGCAGCGTCGGGACAGGGAACACTGAAGCTTTCTTT; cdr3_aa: CASSVGTGNTEAFF
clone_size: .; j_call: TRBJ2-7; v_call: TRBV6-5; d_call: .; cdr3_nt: TGTGCCAGCCACCGTGGGGGCGGGGAGCAGTACTTC; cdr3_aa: CASHRGGGEQYF
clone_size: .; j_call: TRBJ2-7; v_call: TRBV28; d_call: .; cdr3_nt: TGTGCCAGCAGTCCCCTCCCCTACGAGCAGTACTTC; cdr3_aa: CASSPLPYEQYF
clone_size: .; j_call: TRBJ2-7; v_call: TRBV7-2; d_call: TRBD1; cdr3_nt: TGTGCCAGCAGCTCCCCTAGGGGGCAGTGGTACGAGCAGTACTTC; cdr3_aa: CASSSPRGQWYEQYF
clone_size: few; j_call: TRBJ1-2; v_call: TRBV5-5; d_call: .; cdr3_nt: TGTGCCAGCAGCTTGCGCAGGGTGATCTATGGCTACACCTTC; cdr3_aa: CASSLRRVIYGYTF
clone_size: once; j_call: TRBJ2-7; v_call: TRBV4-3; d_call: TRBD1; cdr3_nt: TGCGCCAGCAGCCAATTCGTGACAGGGGGCAACGAGCAGTACTTC; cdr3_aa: CASSQFVTGGNEQYF
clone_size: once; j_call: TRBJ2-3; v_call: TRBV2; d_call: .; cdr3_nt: TGTGCCAGCAGTGACGGGGGTCAAGATACGCAGTATTTT; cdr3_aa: CASSDGGQDTQYF
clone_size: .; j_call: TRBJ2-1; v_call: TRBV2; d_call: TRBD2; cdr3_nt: TGTGCCAGCGACGGACTAGACCTCTACAATGAGCAGTTCTTC; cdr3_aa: CASDGLDLYNEQFF
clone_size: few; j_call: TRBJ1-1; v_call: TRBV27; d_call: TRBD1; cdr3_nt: TGTGCCAGCAGTTATGGGACAGGGAACACTGAAGCTTTCTTT; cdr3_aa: CASSYGTGNTEAFF
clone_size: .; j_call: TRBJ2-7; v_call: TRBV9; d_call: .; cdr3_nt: TGTGCCAGCAGCTCAGGGGCATCCTACGAGCAGTACTTC; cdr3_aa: CASSSGASYEQYF
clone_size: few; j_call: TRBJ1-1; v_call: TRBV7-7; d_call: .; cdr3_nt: TGTGCCAGCAGCACTAGAGAAGACACTGAAGCTTTCTTT; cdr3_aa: CASSTREDTEAFF
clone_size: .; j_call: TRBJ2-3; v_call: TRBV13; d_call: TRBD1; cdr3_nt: TGTGCCAGCAGCTTAGGGGCAGGGGGCGGGACAGATACGCAGTATTTT; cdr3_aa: CASSLGAGGGTDTQYF
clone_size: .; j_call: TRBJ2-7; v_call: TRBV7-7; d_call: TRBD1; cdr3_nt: TGTGCCAGCAGCCTCCAGCCGGGACAGGGGGCTGGAGAGCAGTACTTC; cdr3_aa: CASSLQPGQGAGEQYF